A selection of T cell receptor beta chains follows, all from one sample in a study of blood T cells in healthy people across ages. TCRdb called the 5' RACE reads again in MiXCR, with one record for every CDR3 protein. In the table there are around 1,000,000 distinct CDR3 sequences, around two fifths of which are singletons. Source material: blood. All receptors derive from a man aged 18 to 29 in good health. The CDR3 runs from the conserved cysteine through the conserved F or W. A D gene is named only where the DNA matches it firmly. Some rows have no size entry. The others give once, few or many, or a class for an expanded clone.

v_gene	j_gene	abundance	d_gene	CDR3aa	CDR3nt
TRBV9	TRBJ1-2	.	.	CASSAYTGYTF	TGTGCCAGCAGCGCTTACACTGGCTACACCTTC
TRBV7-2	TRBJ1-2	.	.	CASSFLWYYGYTF	TGTGCCAGCAGCTTCCTTTGGTACTATGGCTACACCTTC
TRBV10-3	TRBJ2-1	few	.	CAISEPDPNEQFF	TGTGCCATCAGTGAGCCAGACCCCAATGAGCAGTTCTTC
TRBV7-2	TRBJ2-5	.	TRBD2	CASSLSSGAPVETQYF	TGTGCCAGCAGCTTATCTAGCGGGGCCCCCGTAGAGACCCAGTACTTC
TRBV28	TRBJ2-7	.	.	CASSSPTAAYEQYF	TGTGCCAGCAGCTCCCCGACTGCTGCCTACGAGCAGTACTTC
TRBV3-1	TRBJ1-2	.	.	CASSSRQAQRDYGYTF	TGTGCCAGCAGCTCGCGACAGGCACAGAGAGACTATGGCTACACTTTC
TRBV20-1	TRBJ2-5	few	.	CSATNSLQETQYF	TGCAGTGCTACAAATTCATTACAAGAGACCCAGTACTTC
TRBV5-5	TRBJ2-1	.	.	CASSLTGTENEQFF	TGTGCCAGCAGCCTAACCGGGACCGAGAATGAGCAGTTCTTC
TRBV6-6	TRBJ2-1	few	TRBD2	CASSYSGTSHEQFF	TGTGCCAGCAGTTACTCGGGGACTAGCCATGAGCAGTTCTTC
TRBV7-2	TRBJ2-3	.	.	CGSSALRDTQYF	TGTGGCAGCAGCGCGCTACGAGATACGCAGTATTTT
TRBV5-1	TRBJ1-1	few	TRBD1	CASSLEGGRGRTEAFF	TGCGCCAGCAGCTTGGAAGGGGGCAGGGGGCGAACTGAAGCTTTCTTT
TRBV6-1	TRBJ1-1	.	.	CASSPRIGADDAENTEAFF	TGTGCCAGCAGTCCCCGGATAGGGGCAGACGACGCGGAGAACACTGAAGCTTTCTTT
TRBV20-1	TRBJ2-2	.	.	CSAGSRNTGELFF	TGCAGTGCTGGCAGCAGGAACACCGGGGAGCTGTTTTTT
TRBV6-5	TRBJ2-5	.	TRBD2	CASHLSAGGQETQYF	TGTGCCAGTCACTTATCTGCGGGGGGCCAAGAGACCCAGTACTTC
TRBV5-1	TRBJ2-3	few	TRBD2	CASSLAASGLTDTQYF	TGCGCCAGCAGCTTGGCGGCTAGCGGACTCACAGATACGCAGTATTTT
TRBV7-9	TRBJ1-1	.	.	CASSSPTQGMNTEAFF	TGTGCCAGCAGCTCCCCCACACAGGGCATGAACACTGAAGCTTTCTTT
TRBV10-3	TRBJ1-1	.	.	CAISEVTGGRTEAFF	TGTGCCATCAGTGAGGTGACCGGGGGGCGAACTGAAGCTTTCTTT
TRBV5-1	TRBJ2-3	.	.	CASSHRSSADTQYF	TGCGCCAGCAGCCACCGGTCTAGCGCAGATACGCAGTATTTT
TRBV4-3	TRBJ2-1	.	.	CASSQDFRGLRETQFF	TGCGCCAGCAGCCAAGATTTTCGGGGATTGAGGGAGACCCAGTTCTTC
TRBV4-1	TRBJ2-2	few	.	CASSQEGLRNTGELFF	TGCGCCAGCAGCCAAGAGGGACTCAGGAACACCGGGGAGCTGTTTTTT
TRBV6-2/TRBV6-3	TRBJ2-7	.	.	CASGGGTYEQYF	TGTGCCAGCGGAGGGGGGACCTACGAGCAGTACTTC
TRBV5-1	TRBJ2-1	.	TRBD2	CASSLTSGDQDEQFF	TGCGCCAGCAGCTTAACTAGCGGGGATCAGGATGAGCAGTTCTTC
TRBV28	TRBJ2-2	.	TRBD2	CASSFPWTRTLANTGELFF	TGTGCCAGCAGTTTCCCTTGGACTAGGACCCTCGCGAACACCGGGGAGCTGTTTTTT
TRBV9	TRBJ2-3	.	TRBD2	CASSVASGLTDTQYF	TGTGCCAGCAGCGTGGCTAGCGGACTCACAGATACGCAGTATTTT
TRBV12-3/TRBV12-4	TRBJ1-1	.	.	CASSLEAEWRQMNTEAFF	TGTGCCAGCAGTTTAGAAGCCGAGTGGCGCCAGATGAACACTGAAGCTTTCTTT
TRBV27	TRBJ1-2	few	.	CASSYRGHPTYGYTF	TGTGCCAGCAGTTACCGGGGACATCCTACCTATGGCTACACCTTC
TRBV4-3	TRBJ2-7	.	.	CASSQGHGTYEQYF	TGCGCCAGCAGCCAAGGGCACGGAACCTACGAGCAGTACTTC
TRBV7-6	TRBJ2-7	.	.	CASSSPEWGAYNEQYF	TGTGCCAGCAGTTCCCCGGAGTGGGGGGCATACAATGAGCAGTACTTC
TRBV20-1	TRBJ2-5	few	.	CSARSGFQETQYF	TGCAGTGCTAGATCGGGCTTCCAAGAGACCCAGTACTTC
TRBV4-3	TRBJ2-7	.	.	CASSQDGPSDEQYF	TGCGCCAGCAGCCAAGATGGGCCCTCCGACGAGCAGTACTTC
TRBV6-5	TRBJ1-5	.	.	CASSYGVEQPQHF	TGTGCCAGCAGTTACGGGGTGGAACAGCCCCAGCATTTT
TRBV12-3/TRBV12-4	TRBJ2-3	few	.	CASSLAGRWADTQYF	TGTGCCAGCAGTTTGGCTGGGAGGTGGGCAGATACGCAGTATTTT
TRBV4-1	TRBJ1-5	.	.	CASSQDGTSRQPQHF	TGCGCCAGCAGCCAAGATGGGACCTCTCGCCAGCCCCAGCATTTT
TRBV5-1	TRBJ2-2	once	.	CASRRASDGELFF	TGCGCCAGCAGGCGGGCCTCTGACGGGGAGCTGTTTTTT
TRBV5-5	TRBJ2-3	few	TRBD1	CASSLRGQGIDTQYF	TGTGCCAGCAGCTTGAGGGGACAGGGGATAGATACGCAGTATTTT
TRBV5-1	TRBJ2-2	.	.	CASSLEELRNTGELFF	TGCGCCAGCAGCTTGGAAGAGTTAAGGAACACCGGGGAGCTGTTTTTT
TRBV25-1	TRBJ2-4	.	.	CASSESVKNIQYF	TGTGCCAGCAGTGAATCTGTCAAAAACATTCAGTACTTC
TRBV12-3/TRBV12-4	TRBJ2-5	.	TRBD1	CASSPGGARIETQYF	TGTGCCAGCAGTCCAGGGGGCGCACGGATAGAGACCCAGTACTTC
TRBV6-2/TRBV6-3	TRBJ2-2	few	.	CASSGGGELFF	TGTGCCAGCAGCGGGGGCGGGGAGCTGTTTTTT
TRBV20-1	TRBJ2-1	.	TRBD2	CSGERGRYNEQFF	TGCAGTGGGGAGCGGGGCAGATACAATGAGCAGTTCTTC
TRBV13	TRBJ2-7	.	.	CASSFTGHNYEQYF	TGTGCCAGCAGCTTCACGGGGCACAATTACGAGCAGTACTTC
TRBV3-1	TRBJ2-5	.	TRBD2	CASSQDLTGGVEYF	TGTGCCAGCAGCCAAGATTTGACGGGGGGTGTCGAGTACTTC
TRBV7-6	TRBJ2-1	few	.	CASSLAHSERLSSYNEQFF	TGTGCCAGCAGCTTAGCACACTCGGAACGACTATCCTCCTACAATGAGCAGTTCTTC
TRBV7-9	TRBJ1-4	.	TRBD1	CASAGQDNEKLFF	TGTGCCAGCGCGGGACAGGATAATGAAAAACTGTTTTTT
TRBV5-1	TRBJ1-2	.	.	CASSPTAGLNYGYTF	TGCGCCAGCAGCCCCACTGCCGGGTTAAACTATGGCTACACCTTC
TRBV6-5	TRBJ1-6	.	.	CASSQLRDGSSPLHF	TGTGCCAGCAGCCAACTACGGGACGGATCCTCTCCCCTCCACTTT
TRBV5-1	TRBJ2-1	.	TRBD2	CASSLTVGGGNNEQFF	TGCGCCAGCAGCCTGACTGTGGGCGGGGGAAACAATGAGCAGTTCTTC
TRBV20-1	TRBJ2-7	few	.	CSANPSTYEQYF	TGCAGTGCTAATCCGAGTACCTACGAGCAGTACTTC
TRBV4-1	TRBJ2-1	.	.	CASSQVLWGETQFF	TGCGCCAGCAGCCAAGTATTGTGGGGGGAGACCCAGTTCTTC
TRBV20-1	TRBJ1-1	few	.	CSARRQANTEAFF	TGCAGTGCCAGGCGGCAGGCGAACACTGAAGCTTTCTTT
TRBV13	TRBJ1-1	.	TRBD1	CASSFTPGGGTEAFF	TGTGCCAGCAGCTTCACCCCAGGGGGAGGGACTGAAGCTTTCTTT
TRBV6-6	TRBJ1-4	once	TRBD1	CASSLDYDRDNEKLFF	TGTGCCAGCAGTCTCGACTACGACAGGGATAATGAAAAACTGTTTTTT
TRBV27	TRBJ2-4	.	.	CASSQPGSSKNIQYF	TGTGCCAGCAGCCAGCCAGGGTCGTCCAAAAACATTCAGTACTTC